Listed here are 30 T cell receptor beta chains from one sample, sequenced in a study of control samples from healthy donors and cancer patients. Assay: immunoSEQ multiplex PCR; the TCRdb copy retains only in-frame clones and omits some. The data hold almost 90,000 clones, with around nine tenths observed a single time. The sequenced material came from blood. The receptors stem from a young man in good health.

V and J are TRBV12-3 or TRBV12-4 and TRBJ1-5; D remains unclear. This CDR3 has 13 amino acids. Trimming removed 3 bases at V and 0 bases at J, with 3 bases between. In nucleotides, the CDR3 is TGTGCCAGCAGTTTCAATAGCAATCAGCCCCAGCATTTT. Its protein is CASSFNSNQPQHF.

CDR3 nucleotide sequence: TGTGCCAGCAGCCCCCCCCAAGGCCTCGAGAACACCGGGGAGCTGTTTTTT. This sequence encodes CASSPPQGLENTGELFF. The chain joins TRBV7-2 to TRBJ2-2; D not resolved. The V gene lost 5 bases and the J gene lost 1 base, with 17 bases spanning the gap. The CDR3 loop spans 17 amino acids. Germline V gives CDR1 SGHTA, CDR2 FQGNSA.

A single count supports this clone. The rearrangement uses TRBV2 and TRBJ1-2; the D is unclear. V dropped 7 bases and J dropped 6 bases, with 15 bases sitting between them. Per germline, CDR1 SNHLY and CDR2 FYNNEI. This CDR3 has 13 amino acids. CDR3 loop: CASTREGYDGYTF. The CDR3 DNA reads TGTGCCAGCACCCGGGAAGGTTATGATGGCTACACCTTC.

This chain joins TRBV6-1 and TRBJ2-7; D uncertain. Germline V CDR1 and CDR2: MNHNS, SASEGT. The CDR3 loop spans 15 amino acids. V lost 1 base and J lost 2, with 12 bases in between. DNA for the CDR3: TGTGCCAGCAGTGAAGGGGCGGAAGGCGCCTACGAGCAGTACTTC. Protein: CASSEGAEGAYEQYF.

The CDR3 DNA sequence: TGCGCCAGCAGCTGGGGACTCAAACTCACAGATACGCAGTATTTT. Its protein is CASSWGLKLTDTQYF. This chain uses TRBV5-1 with TRBJ2-3, with D possibly being TRBD2 (6 bases). CDR1 and CDR2 from the germline V gene are SGHRS and YFSETQ. The germline V and J ends were trimmed by 3 bases and 2 bases, with 13 bases remaining between them. This CDR3 region has 15 residues. The whole variable domain, remainder taken from reference TRBV5-1 and TRBJ2-3, is KAGVTQTPRYLIKTRGQQVTLSCSPISGHRSVSWYQQTPGQGLQFLFEYFSETQRNKGNFPGRFSGRQFSNSRSEMNVSTLELGDSALYLCASSWGLKLTDTQYFGPGTRLTVL.

The chain carries TRBV7-2 and TRBJ2-4, with 7 bases that match TRBD2. Germline assignment: CDR1 SGHTA and CDR2 FQGNSA. This CDR3 has 16 amino acids. Trimming took 5 bases from V and 0 from J; bases not matched to a gene: 7. The CDR3 here is CASSEPGGGAKNIQYF. The DNA for the CDR3 is TGTGCCAGCAGCGAACCTGGCGGGGGAGCCAAAAACATTCAGTACTTC.

The V gene is TRBV19, the J gene TRBJ1-2; TRBD1 matches 10 bases. Germline loops: CDR1 LNHDA, CDR2 SQIVND (reference sequence). The CDR3 consists of 15 residues. The V gene end was trimmed by 5 bases and the J gene end by 1 base; junction bases not matched to a gene: 4. The CDR3 DNA follows: TGTGCCAGTAGTCCCTGGACAGGGGGTAACTATGGCTACACCTTC. Its protein is CASSPWTGGNYGYTF.

The chain couples TRBV7-9 to TRBJ2-7, with D possibly being TRBD1 or TRBD2 (5 bases each). V lost 1 base and J lost 4, with 23 bases in between. The CDR3 length is 18 residues. CDR1 and CDR2 from the germline V gene are SEHNR and FQNEAQ (reference sequence). CDR3 protein: CASSLVPEGSRVRYEQYV. In nucleotides, the CDR3 is TGTGCCAGCAGCTTAGTCCCTGAGGGGAGCAGGGTGAGGTACGAGCAGTACGTC.

This rearrangement joins TRBV23-1 to TRBJ1-6; D may be TRBD1 (6 bases). TRBV23-1 is sorted into the ORF group, with uncertain function. V was shortened by 4 bases and J by 10 bases, with 32 bases between the two germline ends. This CDR3 contains 20 residues. The DNA of the CDR3 is TGCGCCAGCAGTCCCTTGGTAGCACAGGGATTCCCCCAATTCCACTCACCCCTCCACTTT. Its translation: CASSPLVAQGFPQFHSPLHF.

This chain connects TRBV2 to TRBJ1-1; a weak D match, TRBD1 (5 bases). The germline V and J ends were trimmed by 6 bases and 5 bases, with 16 bases remaining between them. CDR1 SNHLY and CDR2 FYNNEI come from the germline V gene. The CDR3 spans 14 residues. The CDR3 loop reads CASSRDPGRTEAFF. CDR3 nucleotides: TGTGCCAGCAGCCGGGACCCCGGAAGGACTGAAGCTTTCTTT.

This chain uses TRBV7-9 with TRBJ2-1; D is tentatively TRBD1 or TRBD2 (5 bases each). The germline V gene encodes CDR1 SEHNR and CDR2 FQNEAQ (reference sequence). V lost 5 bases, J lost 4 bases, and 18 bases lay in between. This CDR3 is built from 16 residues. For the CDR3, the DNA is TGTGCCAGCAGCCTGGGGATGAGGGGTCCTTACAATGAGCAGTTCTTC. Its protein product is CASSLGMRGPYNEQFF.

This rearrangement joins TRBV10-3 to TRBJ2-1; D might be TRBD1 or TRBD2, each matching 5 bases. This CDR3 comprises 15 residues. V was shortened by 2 bases and J by 4 bases, with 12 bases between the two germline ends. The germline V gene encodes CDR1 ENHRY and CDR2 SYGVKD. CDR3 in amino acids: CAISETDGGYNEQFF. In nucleotides, the CDR3 is TGTGCCATCAGTGAGACCGATGGGGGATACAATGAGCAGTTCTTC.

This clone was seen more than once but under ten times. This chain uses TRBV14 with TRBJ1-2; TRBD1 matches at 10 bases. Germline CDR1 and CDR2: SGHDN and FVKESK. This CDR3 has 17 amino acids. V trimming: 3 bases; J trimming: 0 bases; junction bases outside the gene matches: 7. CDR3 nucleotide sequence: TGTGCCAGCAGCCATTCAGCGACAGGGGGCGCTAACTATGGCTACACCTTC. Protein: CASSHSATGGANYGYTF.

The chain couples TRBV5-1 to TRBJ2-7; weak D call: TRBD2 (6 bases). The CDR3 has 13 residues. V was cut by 0 bases and J by 7 bases, with 11 bases left in between. Germline-derived CDR1 and CDR2 are SGHRS and YFSETQ. The CDR3 loop reads CASSLAVRGEQYF. CDR3 DNA: TGCGCCAGCAGCTTGGCCGTCCGGGGGGAGCAGTACTTC.

The genes are TRBV5-1 and TRBJ1-2; maybe TRBD1 (5 bases). The CDR3 covers 12 residues. Trimming took 3 bases from V and 6 from J, leaving 9 bases between them. CDR1 is SGHRS, CDR2 YFSETQ, per germline. CDR3 nucleotide sequence: TGCGCCAGCAGCTGGGCGGGGGATGGCTACACCTTC. This sequence encodes CASSWAGDGYTF.

A few counts support this clone. This chain connects TRBV19 to TRBJ1-1, with D possibly TRBD1 on 5 matching bases. The CDR3 runs 14 residues. The V gene lost 6 bases and the J gene lost 4 bases, with 15 bases spanning the gap. Germline V gene data show CDR1 as LNHDA and CDR2 as SQIVND (reference sequence). CDR3 bases: TGTGCCAGTAGCCCCGGCGGGGCGAGCACTGAAGCTTTCTTT. Encoded protein: CASSPGGASTEAFF.

This chain uses TRBV7-8 with TRBJ2-3; 7 positions match TRBD1. Germline lookup yields CDR1 SGHVS and CDR2 FQNEAQ. This CDR3 has 13 residues. CDR3 in amino acids: CATRGHGTDTQYF. The CDR3 nucleotides read TGTGCAACTAGGGGGCACGGCACAGATACGCAGTATTTT.

This chain joins TRBV27 and TRBJ1-2; tentative D call: TRBD1 (6 bases). V was clipped by 5 bases and J by 2 bases, with 18 bases between them. The CDR3 is made up of 16 amino acids. Germline V gives CDR1 MNHEY, CDR2 SMNVEV (reference sequence). The CDR3 protein is CASSAVGGHLNYGYTF. CDR3 coding DNA: TGTGCCAGCAGTGCAGTGGGGGGCCACCTGAACTATGGCTACACCTTC.

This rearrangement joins TRBV5-6 to TRBJ1-1; D not resolved. The V end was cut by 3 bases, the J end by 5 bases, with 23 bases between. The CDR3 extends over 17 amino acids. CDR1 is SGHDT, CDR2 YYEEEE, per germline. The CDR3 sequence: CASSYSLGGLRATEAFF. In DNA, the CDR3 is TGTGCCAGCAGCTATTCTCTGGGCGGATTAAGGGCAACTGAAGCTTTCTTT.

The chain joins TRBV6-1 to TRBJ1-6; TRBD1 might be the D (6 bases). The CDR3 runs to 14 residues. The germline gives CDR1 MNHNS, CDR2 SASEGT. Trimming left V 5 bases short and J 5 bases short, with 10 bases between. The CDR3 sequence is CASSLGGNNSPLHF. The CDR3 coding sequence is TGTGCCAGCAGTTTAGGGGGTAATAATTCACCCCTCCACTTT.

The chain joins TRBV3-1 (or the pseudogene TRBV3-2) to TRBJ2-7; no firm D call. CDR1 and CDR2 (germline): LGHDT, YNNKEL (reference sequence). Deletions cut 0 bases from V and 6 bases from J, with 6 bases between. The CDR3 totals 12 residues. As DNA, the CDR3 is TGTGCCAGCAGCCAAGACACAGTCGAGCAGTACTTC. This codes for CASSQDTVEQYF.

This clone occurred once. This sequence joins TRBV10-3 and TRBJ2-3; D possibly uses TRBD1 or TRBD2 (5 bases each). Germline V gene lookup returns CDR1 ENHRY and CDR2 SYGVKD. V gave up 7 bases and J gave up 2 bases, with 10 bases separating them. The CDR3 spans 13 residues. As DNA, the CDR3 is TGTGCCATCACATGGGGACCCACAGATACGCAGTATTTT. This sequence encodes CAITWGPTDTQYF.

The V and J genes are TRBV9 and TRBJ2-3; TRBD1 might be the D (5 bases). The length of the CDR3 is 12 residues. V shed 0 bases and J shed 10 bases, with 9 bases lying between them. Germline V CDR1 and CDR2: SGDLS, YYNGEE. CDR3 coding DNA: TGTGCCAGCAGCGTAGGTCAGGGCCCGCAGTATTTT. Its protein is CASSVGQGPQYF.

The chain uses TRBV3-1 (or the pseudogene TRBV3-2) and TRBJ2-1; 14 nucleotides align to TRBD2. Losses at the gene ends were 4 bases for V and 6 bases for J; bases not matched to a gene: 5. This CDR3 comprises 16 residues. CDR1 and CDR2 (germline): LGHDT, YNNKEL (reference sequence). CDR3 loop: CASSRLAGGLVNEQFF. CDR3 coding DNA: TGTGCCAGCAGCCGACTAGCGGGGGGGCTTGTCAATGAGCAGTTCTTC.

The V call is TRBV27, the J call TRBJ2-6, with a possible D match to TRBD1 (5 bases). The length of the CDR3 is 18 residues. Deletions cut 4 bases from V and 1 base from J, with 17 bases between. Germline loops: CDR1 MNHEY, CDR2 SMNVEV (reference sequence). In DNA, the CDR3 is TGTGCCAGCAGTTCCCTGACAGTTAAGGCATCTGGGGCCAACGTCCTGACTTTC. Amino acid sequence: CASSSLTVKASGANVLTF.

A few counts support this clone. The same CDR3 can be traced to other DNA sequences in this sample. The chain is built from TRBV21-1 and TRBJ2-2; the table calls TRBD2, which could not be checked here. TRBV21-1 is marked as a pseudogene. This CDR3 spans 20 amino acids. CDR3 in amino acids: CASSKDPSGGEIKCDGELFF. The DNA for the CDR3 is TGTGCCAGCAGCAAAGACCCTAGCGGGGGGGAGATTAAATGTGACGGGGAGCTGTTTTTT.

The V call is TRBV27, the J call TRBJ2-5; 7 bases are shared with TRBD2. V was pared by 5 bases and J by 1 base, with 4 bases of the junction left unmatched. This CDR3 is 14 amino acids long. Looked up from germline, CDR1 is MNHEY and CDR2 is SMNVEV (reference sequence). CDR3 DNA: TGTGCCAGCAGTCGCGGGGGAACCCAAGAGACCCAGTACTTC. Protein: CASSRGGTQETQYF.

The gene calls are TRBV25-1 and TRBJ2-1, with D perhaps TRBD2 (6 bases). Germline assignment: CDR1 MGHDK and CDR2 SYGVNS. Trimming stripped 5 bases from V and 6 bases from J, with 8 bases between. The CDR3 length is 12 residues. The CDR3: CASSRGTNEQFF. CDR3 sequence (DNA): TGTGCCAGCAGTCGGGGGACCAATGAGCAGTTCTTC.

This chain connects TRBV27 to TRBJ2-5; 10 positions match TRBD1. CDR1 is MNHEY, CDR2 SMNVEV, per germline (reference sequence). The CDR3 length is 15 residues. Germline trimming cut 5 bases from V and 2 bases from J; bases unmatched to any gene: 5. The CDR3 protein is CASSRGTGVQETQYF. CDR3 nucleotides: TGTGCCAGCAGTAGAGGGACAGGGGTACAAGAGACCCAGTACTTC.

The chain combines TRBV6-5 with TRBJ2-5; maybe TRBD1 (5 bases). The CDR3 is made up of 14 amino acids. V was clipped by 7 bases and J by 1 base, with 13 bases between them. Germline assignment: CDR1 MNHEY and CDR2 SVGAGI. As DNA, the CDR3 is TGTGCCAGCACTTTGGGGCAGGCCCAAGAGACCCAGTACTTC. It codes for CASTLGQAQETQYF.